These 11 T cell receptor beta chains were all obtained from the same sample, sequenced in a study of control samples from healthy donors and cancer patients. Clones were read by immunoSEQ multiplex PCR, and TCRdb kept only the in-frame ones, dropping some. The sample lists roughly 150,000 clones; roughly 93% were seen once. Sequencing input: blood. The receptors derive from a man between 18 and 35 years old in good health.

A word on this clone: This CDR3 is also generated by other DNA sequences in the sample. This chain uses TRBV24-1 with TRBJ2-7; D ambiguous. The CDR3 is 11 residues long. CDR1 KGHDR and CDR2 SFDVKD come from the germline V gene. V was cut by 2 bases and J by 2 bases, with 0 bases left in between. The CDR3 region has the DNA TGTGCCACCAGTGATTCCTACGAGCAGTACTTC. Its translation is CATSDSYEQYF.

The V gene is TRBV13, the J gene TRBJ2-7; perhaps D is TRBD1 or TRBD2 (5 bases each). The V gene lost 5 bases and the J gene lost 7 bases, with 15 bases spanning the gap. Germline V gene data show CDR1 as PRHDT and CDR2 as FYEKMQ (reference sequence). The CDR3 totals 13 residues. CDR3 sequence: CASSLRGAGEQYF. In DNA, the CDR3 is TGTGCCAGCAGCCTCAGAGGGGCTGGGGAGCAGTACTTC.

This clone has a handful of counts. CDR3 DNA: TGTGCCAGCAGCCAGACTGGCCGGGAGTCACCCCTCCACTTT. Translation: CASSQTGRESPLHF. V usage is TRBV7-9 and J usage is TRBJ1-6; D ambiguous. Trimming removed 5 bases from V and 10 bases from J, with 15 bases in between. Germline-derived CDR1 and CDR2 are SEHNR and FQNEAQ (reference sequence). The CDR3 length is 14 residues.

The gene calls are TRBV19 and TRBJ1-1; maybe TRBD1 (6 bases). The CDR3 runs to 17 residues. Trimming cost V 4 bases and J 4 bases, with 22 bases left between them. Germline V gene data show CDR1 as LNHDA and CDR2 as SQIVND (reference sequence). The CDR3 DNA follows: TGTGCCAGTAGTAAGCCCCTCAGGGACACAAGAGGCACTGAAGCTTTCTTT. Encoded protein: CASSKPLRDTRGTEAFF.

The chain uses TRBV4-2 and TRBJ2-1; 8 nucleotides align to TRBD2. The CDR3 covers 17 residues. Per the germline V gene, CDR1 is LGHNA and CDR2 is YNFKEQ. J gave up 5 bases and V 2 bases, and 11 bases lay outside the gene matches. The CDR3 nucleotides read TGTGCCAGCAGCCAATTGGGGGCGGCGGGGGGACACAATGAGCAGTTCTTC. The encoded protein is CASSQLGAAGGHNEQFF.

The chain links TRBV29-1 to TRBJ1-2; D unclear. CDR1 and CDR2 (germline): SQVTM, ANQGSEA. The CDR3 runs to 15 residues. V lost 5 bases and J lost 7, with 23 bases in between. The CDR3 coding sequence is TGCAGCGTTAAATCCTACCTACGCCCCAACGGTGGCTACACCTTC. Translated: CSVKSYLRPNGGYTF. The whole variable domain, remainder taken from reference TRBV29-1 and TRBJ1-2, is SAVISQKPSRDICQRGTSLTIQCQVDSQVTMMFWYRQQPGQSLTLIATANQGSEATYESGFVIDKFPISRPNLTFSTLTVSNMSPEDSSIYLCSVKSYLRPNGGYTFGSGTRLTVV.

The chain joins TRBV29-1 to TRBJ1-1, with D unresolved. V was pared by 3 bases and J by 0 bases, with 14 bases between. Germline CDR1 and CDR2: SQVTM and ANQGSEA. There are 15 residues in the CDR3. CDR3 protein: CSVDLPGLMNTEAFF. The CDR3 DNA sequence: TGCAGCGTTGACCTTCCAGGTTTAATGAACACTGAAGCTTTCTTT. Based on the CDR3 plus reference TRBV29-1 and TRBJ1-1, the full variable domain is SAVISQKPSRDICQRGTSLTIQCQVDSQVTMMFWYRQQPGQSLTLIATANQGSEATYESGFVIDKFPISRPNLTFSTLTVSNMSPEDSSIYLCSVDLPGLMNTEAFFGQGTRLTVV.

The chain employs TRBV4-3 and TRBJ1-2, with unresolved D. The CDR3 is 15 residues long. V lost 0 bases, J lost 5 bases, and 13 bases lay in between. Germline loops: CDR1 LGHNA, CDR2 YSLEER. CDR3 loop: CASSQEEGPVYGYTF. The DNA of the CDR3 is TGCGCCAGCAGCCAAGAGGAGGGCCCAGTTTATGGCTACACCTTC.

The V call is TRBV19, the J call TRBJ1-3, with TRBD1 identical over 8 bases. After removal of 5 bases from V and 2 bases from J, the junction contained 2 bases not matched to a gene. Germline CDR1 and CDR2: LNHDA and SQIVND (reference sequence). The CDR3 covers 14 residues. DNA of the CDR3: TGTGCCAGTAGTTCACAGGGGGCTGGAAACACCATATATTTT. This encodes CASSSQGAGNTIYF. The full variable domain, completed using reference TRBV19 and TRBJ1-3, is DGGITQSPKYLFRKEGQNVTLSCEQNLNHDAMYWYRQDPGQGLRLIYYSQIVNDFQKGDIAEGYSVSREKKESFPLTVTSAQKNPTAFYLCASSSQGAGNTIYFGEGSWLTVV.

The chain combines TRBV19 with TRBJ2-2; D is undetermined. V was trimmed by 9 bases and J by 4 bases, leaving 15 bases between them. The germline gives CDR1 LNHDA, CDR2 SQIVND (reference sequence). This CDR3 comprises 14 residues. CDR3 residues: CASNYDGPTGELFF. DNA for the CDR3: TGTGCCAGCAACTACGACGGGCCCACCGGGGAGCTGTTTTTT.

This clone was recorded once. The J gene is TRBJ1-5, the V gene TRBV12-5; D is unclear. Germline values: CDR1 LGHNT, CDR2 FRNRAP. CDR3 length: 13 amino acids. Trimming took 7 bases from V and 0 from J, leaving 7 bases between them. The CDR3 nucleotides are TGTGCTAGTGATCGGAATAGCAATCAGCCCCAGCATTTT. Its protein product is CASDRNSNQPQHF.